The clone carrying this T cell receptor (beta chain) was counted only a few times. Antigen unknown. This entry belongs to a study of cytomegalovirus exposure and HLA in healthy donors. General observations from the study: Across donors, sequencing depth was assumed by presence/absence analyses to be roughly uniform. One cluster of highly shared sequence variants probably arose as a sequencing artifact. With later analysis, a missense DCLRE1C variant became linked to TCR beta V- and J-gene trimming.

13 Jbeta primers and 60 Vbeta primers were used for the PCR. Generated by immunoSEQ multiplex PCR, the TCRdb table keeps only in-frame clones and is missing some. The sample carries approximately 110,000 clones, around 67% recorded once. The CDR3 consists of 19 residues. V lost 1 base to trimming and J lost 4 bases; unmatched junction nucleotides: 9. Per the germline V gene, CDR1 is SGHDN and CDR2 is FVKESK. This chain joins TRBV14 and TRBJ2-6, with 11 bases lining up with TRBD1. This receptor was taken from a middle-aged woman in good health and CMV-seronegative. Sequenced sample: PBMCs. The CDR3 DNA reads TGTGCCAGCAGCCAAGCTATCGGACAGGGGGCGCACGGGGCCAACGTCCTGACTTTC. Translating it yields CASSQAIGQGAHGANVLTF.